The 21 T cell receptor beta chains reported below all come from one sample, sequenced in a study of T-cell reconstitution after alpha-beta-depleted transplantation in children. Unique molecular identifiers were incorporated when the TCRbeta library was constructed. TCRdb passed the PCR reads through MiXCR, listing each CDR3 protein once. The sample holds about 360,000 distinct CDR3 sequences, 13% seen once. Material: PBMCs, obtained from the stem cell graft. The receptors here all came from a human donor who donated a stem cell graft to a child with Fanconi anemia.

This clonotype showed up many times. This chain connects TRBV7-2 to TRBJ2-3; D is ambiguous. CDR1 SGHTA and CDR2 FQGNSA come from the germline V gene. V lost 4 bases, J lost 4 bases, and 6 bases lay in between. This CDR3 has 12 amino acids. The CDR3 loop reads CASSSQPDTQYF. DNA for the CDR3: TGTGCCAGCAGCTCCCAACCAGATACGCAGTATTTT.

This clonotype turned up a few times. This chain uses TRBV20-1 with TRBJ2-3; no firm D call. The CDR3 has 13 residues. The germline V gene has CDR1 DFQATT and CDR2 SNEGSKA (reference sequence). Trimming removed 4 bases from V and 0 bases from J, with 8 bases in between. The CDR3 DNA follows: TGCAGTGCTACCGGGTTAAGCACAGATACGCAGTATTTT. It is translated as CSATGLSTDTQYF.

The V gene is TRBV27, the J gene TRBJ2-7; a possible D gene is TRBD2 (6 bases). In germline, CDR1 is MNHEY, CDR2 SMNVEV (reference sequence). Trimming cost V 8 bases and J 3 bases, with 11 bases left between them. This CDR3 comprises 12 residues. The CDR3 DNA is TGTGCCAGCGGTCCGGGAGTCTACGAGCAGTACGTC. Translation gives CASGPGVYEQYV.

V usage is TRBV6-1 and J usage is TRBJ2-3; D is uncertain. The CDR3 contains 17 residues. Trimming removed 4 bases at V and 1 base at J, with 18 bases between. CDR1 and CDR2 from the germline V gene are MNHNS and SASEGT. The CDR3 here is CASSGGRTGFGTDTQYF. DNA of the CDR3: TGTGCCAGCAGTGGAGGACGCACTGGTTTCGGCACAGATACGCAGTATTTT.

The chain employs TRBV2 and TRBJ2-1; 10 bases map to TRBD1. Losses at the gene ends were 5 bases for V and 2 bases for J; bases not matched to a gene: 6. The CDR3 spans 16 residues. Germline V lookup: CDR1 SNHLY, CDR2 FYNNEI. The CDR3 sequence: CASSRRGTGAYNEQFF. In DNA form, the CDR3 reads TGTGCCAGCAGTCGGCGGGGGACAGGGGCCTACAATGAGCAGTTCTTC.

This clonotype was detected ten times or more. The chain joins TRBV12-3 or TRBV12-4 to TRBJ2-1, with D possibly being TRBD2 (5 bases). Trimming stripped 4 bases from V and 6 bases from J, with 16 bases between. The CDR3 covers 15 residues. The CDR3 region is CASSSWGIEGNEQFF. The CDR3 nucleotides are TGTGCCAGCAGTTCCTGGGGTATTGAGGGCAATGAGCAGTTCTTC.

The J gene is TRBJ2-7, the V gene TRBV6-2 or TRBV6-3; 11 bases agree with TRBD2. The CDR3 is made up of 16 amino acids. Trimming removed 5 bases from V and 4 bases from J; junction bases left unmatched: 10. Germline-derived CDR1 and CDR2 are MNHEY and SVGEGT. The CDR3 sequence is CASSVGLAGSSYEQYV. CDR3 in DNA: TGTGCCAGCAGTGTCGGACTAGCGGGTTCATCTTACGAGCAGTACGTC.

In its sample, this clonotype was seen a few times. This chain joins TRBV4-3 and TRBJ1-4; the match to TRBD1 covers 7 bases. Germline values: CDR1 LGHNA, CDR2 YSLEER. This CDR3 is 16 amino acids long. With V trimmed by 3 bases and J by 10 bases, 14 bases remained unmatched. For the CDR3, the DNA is TGCGCCAGCAGCCAGCCTACCGGAGGGGGCCTTGGAAAACTGTTTTTT. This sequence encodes CASSQPTGGGLGKLFF.

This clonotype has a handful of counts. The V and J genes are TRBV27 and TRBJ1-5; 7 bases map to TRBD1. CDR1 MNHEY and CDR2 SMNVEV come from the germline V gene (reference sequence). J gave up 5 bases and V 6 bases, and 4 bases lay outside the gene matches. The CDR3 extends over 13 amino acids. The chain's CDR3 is CASRPTGYQPQHF. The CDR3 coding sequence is TGTGCCAGCAGGCCGACAGGGTATCAGCCCCAGCATTTT.

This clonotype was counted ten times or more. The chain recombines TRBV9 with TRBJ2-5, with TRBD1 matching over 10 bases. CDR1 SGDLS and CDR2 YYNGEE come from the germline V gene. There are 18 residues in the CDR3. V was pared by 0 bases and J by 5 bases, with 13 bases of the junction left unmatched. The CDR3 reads CASSVATAGTGDLETQYF. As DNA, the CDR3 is TGTGCCAGCAGCGTAGCTACCGCCGGGACAGGGGATCTGGAGACCCAGTACTTC.

CDR3 bases: TGTGCCAGCAGCGACGGACAGGGACCAGATACGCAGTATTTT. Translation: CASSDGQGPDTQYF. The V and J genes are TRBV7-3 and TRBJ2-3; 8 bases line up with TRBD1. The CDR3 has 14 amino acids. Germline trimming cut 5 bases from V and 4 bases from J; bases unmatched to any gene: 5. CDR1 SGHTA and CDR2 FQGTGA come from the germline V gene.

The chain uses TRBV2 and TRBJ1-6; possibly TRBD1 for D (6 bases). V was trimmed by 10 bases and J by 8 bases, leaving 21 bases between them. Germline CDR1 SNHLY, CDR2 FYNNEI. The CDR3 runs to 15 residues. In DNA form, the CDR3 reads TGTGCCATCGACAGCCCCGGGGGGCTCGATTCACCCCTCCACTTT. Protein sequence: CAIDSPGGLDSPLHF.

The CDR3 reads CASSLGQTPGELFF. In nucleotides, the CDR3 is TGTGCCAGCAGCTTGGGTCAGACCCCCGGGGAGCTGTTTTTT. The rearrangement links TRBV7-2 to TRBJ2-2; D gene unclear. Germline V gives CDR1 SGHTA, CDR2 FQGNSA. This CDR3 has 14 amino acids. V lost 3 bases, J lost 6 bases, and 11 bases lay in between.

Here the CDR3 reads CSVSGGSSETQYF. CDR3 nucleotide sequence: TGCAGCGTCAGCGGGGGGTCCTCAGAGACCCAGTACTTC. The gene calls are TRBV29-1 and TRBJ2-5; 9 positions match TRBD2. This CDR3 comprises 13 residues. Per germline, CDR1 SQVTM and CDR2 ANQGSEA. The ends lost 6 bases at V and 4 bases at J; junction bases unmatched: 6. The complete variable domain, with remaining parts taken from reference TRBV29-1 and TRBJ2-5, reads SAVISQKPSRDICQRGTSLTIQCQVDSQVTMMFWYRQQPGQSLTLIATANQGSEATYESGFVIDKFPISRPNLTFSTLTVSNMSPEDSSIYLCSVSGGSSETQYFGPGTRLLVL.

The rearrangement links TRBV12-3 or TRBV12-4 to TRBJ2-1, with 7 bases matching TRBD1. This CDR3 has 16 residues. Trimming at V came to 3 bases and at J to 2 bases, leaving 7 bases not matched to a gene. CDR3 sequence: CASSLQGVIPYNEQFF. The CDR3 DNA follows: TGTGCCAGCAGTTTGCAGGGGGTGATACCCTACAATGAGCAGTTCTTC.

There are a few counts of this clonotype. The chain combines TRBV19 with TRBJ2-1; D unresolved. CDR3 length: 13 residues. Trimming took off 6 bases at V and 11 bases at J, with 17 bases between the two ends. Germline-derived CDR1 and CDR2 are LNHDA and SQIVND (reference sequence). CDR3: CASRSYQNWQQFF. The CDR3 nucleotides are TGTGCCAGTAGATCCTATCAAAATTGGCAGCAGTTCTTC.

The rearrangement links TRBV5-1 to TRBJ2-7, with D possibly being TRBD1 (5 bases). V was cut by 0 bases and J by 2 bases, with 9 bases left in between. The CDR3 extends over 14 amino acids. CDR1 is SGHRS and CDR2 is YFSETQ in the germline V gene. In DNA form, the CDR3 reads TGCGCCAGCAGCTTGGATGGGGCTACCTACGAGCAGTACGTC. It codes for CASSLDGATYEQYV.

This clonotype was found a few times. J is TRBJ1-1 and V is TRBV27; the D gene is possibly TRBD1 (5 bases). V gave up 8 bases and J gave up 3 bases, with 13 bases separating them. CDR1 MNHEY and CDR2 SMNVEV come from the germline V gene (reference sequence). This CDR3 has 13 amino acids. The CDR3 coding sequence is TGTGCCAGCTCACAACGGGGGTACACTGAAGCTTTCTTT. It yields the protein CASSQRGYTEAFF.

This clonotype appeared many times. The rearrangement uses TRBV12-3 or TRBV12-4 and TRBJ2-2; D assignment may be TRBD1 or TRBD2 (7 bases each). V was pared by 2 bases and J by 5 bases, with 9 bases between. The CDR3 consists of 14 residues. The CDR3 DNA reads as TGTGCCAGCAGTTTACAGGGGGGGACCGGGGAGCTGTTTTTT. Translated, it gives CASSLQGGTGELFF.

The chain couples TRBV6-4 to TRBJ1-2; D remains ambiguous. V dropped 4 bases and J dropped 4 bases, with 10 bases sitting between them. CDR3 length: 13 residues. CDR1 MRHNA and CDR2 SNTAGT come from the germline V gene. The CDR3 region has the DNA TGTGCCAGCAGTGCCCCGGGAGGCTATGGCTACACCTTC. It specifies CASSAPGGYGYTF.

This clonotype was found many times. The CDR3 here is CASSLAAGGNYNEQFF. The CDR3 coding sequence is TGTGCCAGCAGTTTAGCAGCGGGGGGGAACTACAATGAGCAGTTCTTC. The chain joins TRBV12-3 or TRBV12-4 to TRBJ2-1; 10 bases line up with TRBD2. This CDR3 is built from 16 residues. V trimming: 0 bases; J trimming: 3 bases; junction bases outside the gene matches: 2.